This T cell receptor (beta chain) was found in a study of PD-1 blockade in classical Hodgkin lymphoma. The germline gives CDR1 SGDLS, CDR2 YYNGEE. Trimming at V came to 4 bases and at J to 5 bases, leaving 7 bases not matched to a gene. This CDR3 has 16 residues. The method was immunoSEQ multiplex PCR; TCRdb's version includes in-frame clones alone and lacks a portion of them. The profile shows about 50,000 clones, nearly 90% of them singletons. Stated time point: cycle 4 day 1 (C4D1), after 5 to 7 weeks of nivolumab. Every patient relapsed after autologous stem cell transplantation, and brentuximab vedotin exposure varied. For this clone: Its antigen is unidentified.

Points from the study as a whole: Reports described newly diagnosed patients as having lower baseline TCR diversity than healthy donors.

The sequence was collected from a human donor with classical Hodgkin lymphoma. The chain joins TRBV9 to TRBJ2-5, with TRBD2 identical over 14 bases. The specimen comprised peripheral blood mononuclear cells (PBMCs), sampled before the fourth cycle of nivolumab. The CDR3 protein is CASSPRLAGGPETQYF. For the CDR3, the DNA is TGTGCCAGCAGCCCACGACTAGCGGGAGGGCCGGAGACCCAGTACTTC.